This T cell receptor beta chain was found in a study of follicular helper T cells after annual influenza vaccination. Time point of the sample: 2015-2016 season, pre-vaccination. Measured with immunoSEQ multiplex PCR; TCRdb has only the in-frame clones, and not every one. The table includes roughly 6,100 clones, approximately 78% detected once. Findings and limits, study-wide: Most later recoveries of Day 7 ICOS+CD38+ clones were ICOS-CD38- cTfh. Recurrent ICOS+CD38+ cTfh clonotypes included tetramer and AIM influenza-specific ones.

The sample holds a few counts of this clone. What it recognizes is unknown. Sample: CXCR5- memory CD4+ T cells sorted from blood, taken on the day of influenza vaccination. The sequence was obtained from an adult who received the influenza vaccine.

CDR3 region: CASSPNTFGVNGYTF. For the CDR3, the DNA is TGTGCCAGCAGTCCAAACACCTTCGGGGTTAATGGCTACACCTTC. J is TRBJ1-2 and V is TRBV6-5; D is unclear. CDR1 MNHEY and CDR2 SVGAGI come from the germline V gene. The V end was cut by 5 bases, the J end by 6 bases, with 19 bases between. The CDR3 runs 15 residues.